This record covers a single T cell receptor (beta chain). Antigen: not known. This entry belongs to a study of post-analysis software for immune sequencing data. For the study at large: There were relapsing-remitting, secondary progressive and progressive-relapsing multiple sclerosis among the disease courses included. Study-wide points: In patients, TRBV5-6, TRBV5-1 and TRBV20-1 belonged to five or six TRBV segments found more frequently than in controls. Diversity measured as normalized Chao1 was significantly lower in multiple sclerosis patients than in controls.

V lost 6 bases and J lost 3, with 21 bases in between. The CDR3 runs to 17 residues. Germline V gene data show CDR1 as MNHNS and CDR2 as SASEGT. Each TCR beta cDNA library carried unique molecular identifiers. Between roughly 0.95 and 10 million T cells gave rise to some 490,000 cDNA molecules. TCRdb independently ran MiXCR on the PCR reads; one entry per CDR3 protein. The top ten clones hold approximately 4.4% of a sample with about 820,000 distinct CDR3 sequences, about 53% of them seen once. Sequenced material: blood. This chain joins TRBV6-1 and TRBJ1-5, with TRBD1 as a possible D gene (5 bases). The TCR was taken from a girl aged 10-17 years with multiple sclerosis. CDR3 nucleotide sequence: TGTGCCAGCAGACGCGGGGCAGGGTTTCCCGACAATCAGCCCCAGCATTTT. Amino acid sequence: CASRRGAGFPDNQPQHF.